The 27 T cell receptor beta chains below all came from one sample that was sequenced in a study of T-cell reconstitution after alpha-beta-depleted transplantation in children. Preparing the TCRbeta library involved the use of unique molecular identifiers. MiXCR was run by TCRdb on the PCR reads, yielding one entry per CDR3 protein. The table lists under 300,000 distinct CDR3 sequences, about 9.6% of them singletons. The sequencing here drew on PBMCs from the stem cell graft donor, taken from the stem cell graft. These receptor sequences come from a human donor who donated a stem cell graft to a child with SCID.

This clonotype came up many times. V usage is TRBV5-1 and J usage is TRBJ2-1; 7 bases match TRBD1. The CDR3 consists of 14 residues. The trim removed 4 bases at V and 4 bases at J, leaving 5 bases unmatched. Germline-derived CDR1 and CDR2 are SGHRS and YFSETQ. The CDR3 DNA sequence: TGCGCCAGCAGCCCCCAGACAGGGTACAATGAGCAGTTCTTC. Its translation is CASSPQTGYNEQFF.

This chain joins TRBV7-6 and TRBJ1-5; a possible D gene is TRBD1 (5 bases). The CDR3 is 14 residues long. The germline V and J ends were trimmed by 5 bases and 2 bases, with 10 bases remaining between them. CDR1 and CDR2 from the germline V gene are SGHVS and FNYEAQ. Here the CDR3 reads CASSRWGGNQPQHF. CDR3 coding DNA: TGTGCCAGCAGCCGCTGGGGGGGCAATCAGCCCCAGCATTTT.

This clonotype has a count of ten or more. V is TRBV20-1 and J is TRBJ1-1; no reliable D call. This CDR3 has 14 amino acids. Germline V gene sequence: CDR1 DFQATT, CDR2 SNEGSKA (reference sequence). V lost 0 bases to trimming and J lost 1 base, with 9 bases between them. The CDR3 nucleotides read TGCAGTGCTAGAGATCGGGCAGGGAACACTGAAGCTTTCTTT. As protein: CSARDRAGNTEAFF.

This clonotype was counted ten times or more. The rearrangement joins TRBV6-5 to TRBJ1-5; 8 bases line up with TRBD1. CDR1 is MNHEY, CDR2 SVGAGI, per germline. V lost 4 bases and J lost 4; bases outside the gene matches: 6. This CDR3 spans 15 amino acids. CDR3 sequence reads: CASSSLGQDNQPQHF. The CDR3 DNA follows: TGTGCCAGCAGTTCCTTGGGACAGGATAATCAGCCCCAGCATTTT.

This clonotype was observed many times. This chain connects TRBV9 to TRBJ2-1, with D possibly TRBD1 on 5 matching bases. This CDR3 has 18 amino acids. V was clipped by 5 bases and J by 2 bases, with 23 bases between them. Germline V gene sequence: CDR1 SGDLS, CDR2 YYNGEE. The CDR3 is CASSPRSRVASPYNEQFF. DNA for the CDR3: TGTGCCAGCAGTCCAAGGAGCAGGGTTGCGAGCCCCTACAATGAGCAGTTCTTC.

The V gene is TRBV5-1, the J gene TRBJ2-2, with D perhaps matching TRBD2 (7 bases). CDR1 and CDR2 from the germline V gene are SGHRS and YFSETQ. V shed 2 bases and J shed 4 bases, with 18 bases lying between them. The CDR3 has 17 amino acids. CDR3 sequence: CASSFGRGGGATGELFF. CDR3 in DNA: TGCGCCAGCAGCTTTGGAAGAGGGGGGGGGGCCACCGGGGAGCTGTTTTTT.

In this sample, this clonotype turned up many times. This chain links TRBV5-1 with TRBJ2-6; no clear D gene. Germline CDR1 and CDR2: SGHRS and YFSETQ. Deletions cut 3 bases from V and 2 bases from J, with 12 bases between. The CDR3 runs to 16 residues. The CDR3 is CASSSSSGAGANVLTF. DNA for the CDR3: TGCGCCAGCAGCTCGAGTTCAGGTGCTGGGGCCAACGTCCTGACTTTC. Drawing the rest from reference TRBV5-1 and TRBJ2-6, the complete variable domain is KAGVTQTPRYLIKTRGQQVTLSCSPISGHRSVSWYQQTPGQGLQFLFEYFSETQRNKGNFPGRFSGRQFSNSRSEMNVSTLELGDSALYLCASSSSSGAGANVLTFGAGSRLTVL.

This clonotype was seen at least ten times. The rearrangement links TRBV7-6 to TRBJ1-1; the D gene is possibly TRBD1 (5 bases). V was clipped by 1 base and J by 0 bases, with 9 bases between them. The germline gives CDR1 SGHVS, CDR2 FNYEAQ. This CDR3 contains 15 residues. CDR3 residues: CASSLGGPMNTEAFF. Written as DNA, the CDR3 is TGTGCCAGCAGCTTAGGGGGACCGATGAACACTGAAGCTTTCTTT.

This clonotype was counted between two and nine times. The chain is built from TRBV5-6 and TRBJ2-5, with 9 bases aligning to TRBD2. This CDR3 is built from 19 residues. Germline trimming cut 1 base from V and 3 bases from J; bases unmatched to any gene: 16. Germline loops: CDR1 SGHDT, CDR2 YYEEEE. The CDR3 region is CASSLSVVAGDLPKETQYF. CDR3 sequence (DNA): TGTGCCAGCAGCTTGTCCGTGGTAGCGGGGGACCTGCCCAAAGAGACCCAGTACTTC.

This clonotype came up a few times. The chain carries TRBV7-2 and TRBJ2-3; 11 nucleotides agree with TRBD2. Losses at the gene ends were 5 bases for V and 0 bases for J; bases not matched to a gene: 4. Germline lookup yields CDR1 SGHTA and CDR2 FQGNSA. CDR3 size: 16 residues. CDR3 protein: CASSNRLAGSTDTQYF. The CDR3 nucleotides are TGTGCCAGCAGCAACCGACTAGCGGGGAGCACAGATACGCAGTATTTT.

In its sample, this clonotype was seen many times. The chain employs TRBV12-3 or TRBV12-4 and TRBJ1-4, with 12 bases lining up with TRBD1. The junction had 3 bases not matched to a gene; V was cut back by 6 bases and J by 7 bases. CDR3 length: 14 amino acids. The CDR3 here is CASSGTGGGEKLFF. The CDR3 nucleotides read TGTGCCAGCAGCGGGACAGGGGGCGGTGAAAAACTGTTTTTT.

This clonotype occurred many times. J is TRBJ2-3 and V is TRBV5-6; no reliable D call. There are 15 residues in the CDR3. V was pared by 1 base and J by 0 bases, with 9 bases between. Germline V CDR1 and CDR2: SGHDT, YYEEEE. CDR3 bases: TGTGCCAGCAGCTTGTTTCAATCTAGCACAGATACGCAGTATTTT. Protein sequence: CASSLFQSSTDTQYF.

This clonotype was seen ten or more times. J is TRBJ1-3 and V is TRBV12-3 or TRBV12-4; D is ambiguous. Trimming cost V 7 bases and J 0 bases, with 10 bases left between them. There are 14 residues in the CDR3. The CDR3 nucleotides read TGTGCCAGCATGGTGGATAGCTCTGGAAACACCATATATTTT. Its translation: CASMVDSSGNTIYF.

This chain connects TRBV3-1 to TRBJ1-1; D is ambiguous. Germline CDR1 reads LGHDT; CDR2 reads YNNKEL (reference sequence). The CDR3 sequence is 15 residues long. Trimming stripped 4 bases from V and 3 bases from J, with 15 bases between. The CDR3 reads CASSPPGLWDTEAFF. As DNA, the CDR3 is TGTGCCAGCAGCCCCCCAGGTCTCTGGGACACTGAAGCTTTCTTT.

This clonotype was detected many times. The rearrangement joins TRBV20-1 to TRBJ1-5, with TRBD1 as a possible D gene (6 bases). There are 15 residues in the CDR3. CDR1 is DFQATT, CDR2 SNEGSKA, per germline (reference sequence). V lost 4 bases to trimming and J lost 3 bases, with 16 bases between them. CDR3 region: CSAIGGPSYNQPQHF. CDR3 nucleotide sequence: TGCAGTGCTATAGGGGGACCATCTTACAATCAGCCCCAGCATTTT.

This clonotype was detected many times. The CDR3 spells CASSSQGQGVLGTEAFF. CDR3 bases: TGTGCCAGCAGCTCCCAGGGACAGGGGGTATTAGGCACTGAAGCTTTCTTT. The rearrangement joins TRBV7-9 to TRBJ1-1; 11 nucleotides line up with TRBD1. CDR1 SEHNR and CDR2 FQNEAQ come from the germline V gene (reference sequence). This CDR3 is built from 17 residues. The V and J ends lost 4 bases and 4 bases, in that order; junction bases with no gene match: 11.

The CDR3 spells CASSAITGGIETQYF. DNA for the CDR3: TGTGCCAGCAGCGCGATAACAGGGGGGATTGAGACCCAGTACTTC. V is TRBV7-9 and J is TRBJ2-5; 8 bases agree with TRBD1. The J segment lost 5 bases and the V segment lost 5 bases, leaving 10 bases of the junction unmatched. Germline loops: CDR1 SEHNR, CDR2 FQNEAQ (reference sequence). CDR3 length equals 15 residues. Using reference TRBV7-9 and TRBJ2-5 for the parts outside the CDR3, the full variable domain is DTGVSQNPRHKITKRGQNVTFRCDPISEHNRLYWYRQTLGQGPEFLTYFQNEAQLEKSRLLSDRFSAERPKGSFSTLEIQRTEQGDSAMYLCASSAITGGIETQYFGPGTRLLVL.

There are many counts of this clonotype. This sequence joins TRBV15 and TRBJ2-1, with 9 bases aligning to TRBD2. There are 20 residues in the CDR3. With V trimmed by 3 bases and J by 3 bases, 18 bases remained unmatched. Germline V lookup: CDR1 LNHNV, CDR2 YYDKDF (reference sequence). CDR3 sequence (DNA): TGTGCCACCAGCAGGATGGACCCTAGGACTAGCGCGGCAGTCTACAATGAGCAGTTCTTC. This sequence encodes CATSRMDPRTSAAVYNEQFF.

This clonotype was detected many times. The chain is built from TRBV7-2 and TRBJ1-2, with D unresolved. Trimming removed 1 base at V and 6 bases at J, with 9 bases between. This CDR3 region has 13 residues. The germline CDR1 and CDR2 sequences are SGHTA and FQGNSA. CDR3 residues: CASSLDLGHGYTF. DNA for the CDR3: TGTGCCAGCAGCTTAGATTTGGGTCATGGCTACACCTTC.

This clonotype was picked up many times. This sequence joins TRBV20-1 and TRBJ1-2, with TRBD1 as a possible D gene (5 bases). V lost 3 bases, J lost 6 bases, and 17 bases lay in between. This CDR3 is built from 14 residues. Germline V lookup: CDR1 DFQATT, CDR2 SNEGSKA (reference sequence). The CDR3 is CSASSAGTLNGYTF. The CDR3 DNA reads as TGCAGTGCTAGCTCCGCCGGGACCCTAAATGGCTACACCTTC.

This clonotype was counted many times. The rearrangement uses TRBV19 and TRBJ2-2, with 9 bases matching TRBD2. The germline CDR1 and CDR2 sequences are LNHDA and SQIVND (reference sequence). This CDR3 spans 15 amino acids. The J segment lost 4 bases and the V segment lost 3 bases, leaving 3 bases of the junction unmatched. CDR3 nucleotide sequence: TGTGCCAGTAGTATCGGCGGGGGGGGCACCGGGGAGCTGTTTTTT. It codes for CASSIGGGGTGELFF.

Many counts were recorded for this clonotype. This rearrangement joins TRBV20-1 to TRBJ1-1; D is perhaps TRBD1 (5 bases). The CDR3 runs 12 residues. V lost 5 bases to trimming and J lost 5 bases, with 12 bases between them. Germline assignment: CDR1 DFQATT and CDR2 SNEGSKA (reference sequence). The CDR3 coding sequence is TGCAGTGCTGTACGGGGGGAAACTGAAGCTTTCTTT. Amino acids: CSAVRGETEAFF.

This clonotype was seen at least ten times. The rearrangement joins TRBV10-3 to TRBJ2-3; D is possibly TRBD2 (6 bases). Trimming cost V 5 bases and J 5 bases, with 23 bases left between them. Germline V CDR1 and CDR2: ENHRY, SYGVKD. There are 17 residues in the CDR3. The CDR3 here is CAISSIGTLQVEDTQYF. As DNA, the CDR3 is TGTGCCATCAGTTCGATCGGGACTCTCCAAGTGGAAGATACGCAGTATTTT.

This clonotype was recorded many times. The chain uses TRBV29-1 and TRBJ2-1; 7 bases agree with TRBD1. CDR1 is SQVTM, CDR2 ANQGSEA, per germline. This CDR3 is built from 15 residues. Unmatched junction bases numbered 3, after V lost 1 base and J lost 0 bases. The CDR3 bases are TGCAGCGTTGAAGGTAGACAGGGCTCCTACAATGAGCAGTTCTTC. This codes for CSVEGRQGSYNEQFF.

The table lists this clonotype with many counts. This chain joins TRBV5-1 and TRBJ1-1; D remains ambiguous. The CDR3 covers 13 residues. The V gene's germline CDR1 is SGHRS and CDR2 YFSETQ. V shed 4 bases and J shed 3 bases, with 10 bases lying between them. The CDR3 region is CASSLTTDTEAFF. DNA of the CDR3: TGCGCCAGCAGCCTGACCACAGACACTGAAGCTTTCTTT.

This clonotype was counted ten times or more. The chain is built from TRBV3-1 and TRBJ2-3, with 11 positions matching TRBD1. Germline values: CDR1 LGHDT, CDR2 YNNKEL (reference sequence). CDR3 length: 15 residues. Trimming cost V 4 bases and J 3 bases; bases outside gene matches: 3. The CDR3 DNA reads as TGTGCCAGCAGCCGGGGGACAGGGGGAACAGATACGCAGTATTTT. It specifies CASSRGTGGTDTQYF.

This clonotype was observed at least ten times. The chain uses TRBV20-1 and TRBJ1-4, with 8 bases lining up with TRBD1. From germline, CDR1 is DFQATT and CDR2 SNEGSKA (reference sequence). Germline trimming cut 6 bases from V and 5 bases from J; bases unmatched to any gene: 8. The CDR3 sequence is 14 residues long. The CDR3 protein is CSASDRGTNEKLFF. CDR3 nucleotides: TGCAGTGCCTCTGACAGGGGAACGAATGAAAAACTGTTTTTT.